Each of the 17 T cell receptor beta chains below was sequenced from the same sample in a study of PD-1 blockade in classical Hodgkin lymphoma. Data came from immunoSEQ multiplex PCR; TCRdb stores just in-frame clones and leaves some out. Here the sample spans roughly 56,000 clones, 88% being singletons. In every patient, relapse followed autologous stem cell transplantation, while exposure to brentuximab vedotin differed. The specimen comprised peripheral blood mononuclear cells (PBMCs), sampled before the second cycle of nivolumab. The receptor source for this set is a human donor with classical Hodgkin lymphoma.

For the CDR3, the DNA is TGTGCCAGTAGTATAGAAGGGACACTAAATCAGCCCCAGCATTTT. It yields the protein CASSIEGTLNQPQHF. The rearrangement links TRBV19 to TRBJ1-5, with D perhaps matching TRBD1 (6 bases). CDR3 length equals 15 residues. CDR1 LNHDA and CDR2 SQIVND come from the germline V gene (reference sequence). The V gene lost 0 bases and the J gene lost 4 bases, with 10 bases spanning the gap. Combining the CDR3 with reference TRBV19 and TRBJ1-5 gives the whole variable domain DGGITQSPKYLFRKEGQNVTLSCEQNLNHDAMYWYRQDPGQGLRLIYYSQIVNDFQKGDIAEGYSVSREKKESFPLTVTSAQKNPTAFYLCASSIEGTLNQPQHFGDGTRLSIL.

The J gene is TRBJ2-4, the V gene TRBV6-6; the match to TRBD1 covers 7 bases. V dropped 7 bases and J dropped 7; count of bases not matched to a gene: 13. Germline assignment: CDR1 MNHNY and CDR2 SVGAGI (reference sequence). The CDR3 is 15 residues long. The CDR3 sequence: CASMGTDKRGNIQYF. As DNA, the CDR3 is TGTGCCAGCATGGGGACAGACAAACGGGGCAACATTCAGTACTTC.

The chain has TRBV10-1 and TRBJ2-7, with D perhaps matching TRBD2 (6 bases). V was pared by 3 bases and J by 0 bases, with 12 bases between. The CDR3 extends over 15 amino acids. Germline V gene sequence: CDR1 WNHNN, CDR2 SYGVQD (reference sequence). The CDR3 coding sequence is TGCGCCAGCAGTGAAACAACCGGGAGCTCCTACGAGCAGTACTTC. Its translation is CASSETTGSSYEQYF.

This clone was counted a single time. This chain joins TRBV28 and TRBJ1-2; no reliable D call. Per the germline V gene, CDR1 is MDHEN and CDR2 is SYDVKM. V lost 5 bases, J lost 8 bases, and 15 bases lay in between. The CDR3 has 13 amino acids. The CDR3 loop reads CASSGQRTGGYTF. The CDR3, as DNA: TGTGCCAGCAGTGGGCAGAGAACGGGGGGCTACACCTTC.

This chain links TRBV19 with TRBJ2-5; D gene ambiguous. The CDR3 runs 14 residues. Per the germline V gene, CDR1 is LNHDA and CDR2 is SQIVND (reference sequence). V was shortened by 8 bases and J by 4 bases, with 17 bases between the two germline ends. CDR3 sequence: CASATGGLGETQYF. The CDR3 nucleotides read TGTGCCAGTGCAACGGGTGGGCTGGGAGAGACCCAGTACTTC.

The J gene is TRBJ2-5, the V gene TRBV5-4; 12 positions agree with TRBD2. J gave up 3 bases and V 4 bases, and 4 bases lay outside the gene matches. Germline assignment: CDR1 SGHNT and CDR2 YYREEE (reference sequence). The CDR3 is 15 amino acids. The CDR3 DNA sequence: TGTGCCAGCAGCGTCAGACTAGCGGGGGAAGAGACCCAGTACTTC. This sequence encodes CASSVRLAGEETQYF.

This chain links TRBV30 with TRBJ1-1; D perhaps matches TRBD1 (5 bases). Germline values: CDR1 GTSNPN, CDR2 SVGIG (reference sequence). The CDR3 is 13 amino acids. V was pared by 3 bases and J by 6 bases, with 14 bases between. The CDR3 loop reads CAWRPGQGAEAFF. The CDR3 region has the DNA TGTGCCTGGAGGCCAGGCCAGGGTGCTGAAGCTTTCTTT.

The chain couples TRBV18 to TRBJ2-1; D may be TRBD1 or TRBD2 (6 bases each). V lost 4 bases and J 6 bases, leaving 10 bases between the germline ends. Germline loops: CDR1 KGHSH, CDR2 LQKENI. This CDR3 region has 13 residues. CDR3 loop: CASSRGTSNEQFF. CDR3 DNA sequence: TGTGCCAGCTCACGCGGGACAAGCAATGAGCAGTTCTTC.

The genes are TRBV5-1 and TRBJ1-5; D ambiguous. V lost 0 bases to trimming and J lost 4 bases, with 11 bases between them. This CDR3 is 15 amino acids long. CDR1 is SGHRS and CDR2 is YFSETQ in the germline V gene. CDR3 protein: CASSLEQIGNQPQHF. In DNA, the CDR3 is TGCGCCAGCAGCTTGGAACAAATAGGGAATCAGCCCCAGCATTTT.

The V gene is TRBV5-1, the J gene TRBJ2-2; no firm D call. V was clipped by 2 bases and J by 6 bases, with 14 bases between them. The V gene's germline CDR1 is SGHRS and CDR2 YFSETQ. This CDR3 is 15 amino acids long. The CDR3 nucleotides are TGCGCCAGCAGCTTCGGACGAGGAATTTCCGGGGAGCTGTTTTTT. Encoded protein: CASSFGRGISGELFF. Variable domain in full (rest from reference TRBV5-1 and TRBJ2-2): KAGVTQTPRYLIKTRGQQVTLSCSPISGHRSVSWYQQTPGQGLQFLFEYFSETQRNKGNFPGRFSGRQFSNSRSEMNVSTLELGDSALYLCASSFGRGISGELFFGEGSRLTVL.

This chain uses TRBV7-9 with TRBJ1-5; D remains ambiguous. V shed 1 base and J shed 5 bases, with 6 bases lying between them. CDR1 SEHNR and CDR2 FQNEAQ come from the germline V gene (reference sequence). CDR3 length: 13 amino acids. CDR3 residues: CASSLVADQPQHF. The CDR3 DNA follows: TGTGCCAGCAGCTTAGTTGCAGATCAGCCCCAGCATTTT.

This rearrangement joins TRBV6-5 to TRBJ1-1; D not resolved. V lost 0 bases and J lost 1, with 9 bases in between. Germline V gene sequence: CDR1 MNHEY, CDR2 SVGAGI. The CDR3 sequence is 15 residues long. The CDR3 nucleotides read TGTGCCAGCAGTTACTCAGGGCGGGGGAACACTGAAGCTTTCTTT. Protein product: CASSYSGRGNTEAFF.

The genes are TRBV5-1 and TRBJ1-4; D possibly corresponds to TRBD1 (5 bases). This CDR3 has 14 residues. The germline V gene has CDR1 SGHRS and CDR2 YFSETQ. Trimming took 7 bases from V and 4 from J, leaving 14 bases between them. CDR3 bases: TGCGCCAGCCAGCCCTGGGGGAATAATGAAAAACTGTTTTTT. Amino acid sequence: CASQPWGNNEKLFF.

V is TRBV7-2 and J is TRBJ1-4; TRBD1 agrees at 7 bases. CDR3 length equals 14 residues. CDR1 and CDR2 (germline): SGHTA, FQGNSA. Germline trimming cut 5 bases from V and 4 bases from J; bases unmatched to any gene: 4. CDR3: CASSPGQINEKLFF. Written as DNA, the CDR3 is TGTGCCAGCAGCCCGGGACAGATTAATGAAAAACTGTTTTTT.

The V call is TRBV7-3, the J call TRBJ1-1, with TRBD1 identical over 7 bases. With 5 bases clipped from V and 3 bases from J, the junction kept 9 bases outside the gene matches. The CDR3 is made up of 15 amino acids. In germline, CDR1 is SGHTA, CDR2 FQGTGA. CDR3 DNA sequence: TGTGCCAGCAGCCCTCTGACAGGGTCGGACACTGAAGCTTTCTTT. It translates to CASSPLTGSDTEAFF.

The rearrangement links TRBV5-1 to TRBJ1-1, with D unresolved. V lost 0 bases and J lost 6, with 15 bases in between. The CDR3 is 15 residues long. Germline CDR1 reads SGHRS; CDR2 reads YFSETQ. The CDR3 region has the DNA TGCGCCAGCAGCTTGGTTCCAGGACTAACGGCTGAAGCTTTCTTT. This gives the protein CASSLVPGLTAEAFF. The full variable domain, in which reference TRBV5-1 and TRBJ1-1 provide the parts outside the CDR3, is KAGVTQTPRYLIKTRGQQVTLSCSPISGHRSVSWYQQTPGQGLQFLFEYFSETQRNKGNFPGRFSGRQFSNSRSEMNVSTLELGDSALYLCASSLVPGLTAEAFFGQGTRLTVV.

The chain has TRBV4-1 and TRBJ2-3; tentatively, D is TRBD1 or TRBD2 (5 bases each). Deletions cut 0 bases from V and 2 bases from J, with 18 bases between. This CDR3 contains 18 residues. Germline values: CDR1 MGHRA, CDR2 YSYEKL. In DNA, the CDR3 is TGCGCCAGCAGCCAAGATGGACCGGGACGTCCGGCCACAGATACGCAGTATTTT. Amino acids: CASSQDGPGRPATDTQYF.